This TCR beta chain was identified in a study of molecular identifiers for immune sequencing clone quantification. General observations from the study: In CMV-specific effectors, clones above 20 copies held over 98% of molecules; naive, under 1%.

This clonotype was seen ten or more times. Its matching antigen is unknown. TCRdb re-derived calls from the PCR reads in MiXCR, one entry per CDR3 protein. This sample has tens of thousands of distinct CDR3 sequences, with under 20% found just once. Looked up from germline, CDR1 is MDHEN and CDR2 is SYDVKM. This CDR3 region has 17 residues. V gave up 4 bases and J gave up 4 bases; unmatched junction bases: 15. The origin of this receptor is a human donor in good health. Some libraries in this study had Jurkat cell RNA spiked in. The chain has TRBV28 and TRBJ1-2; TRBD1 agrees at 7 bases. Sequences were obtained from naive CD8+ T cells from blood, with Jurkat cell RNA spiked in. The subset: FACS-sorted CD8+CD4-CCR7+CD45RA+ naive T cells. This chain's CDR3 is CASSSIPTPGGGYGYTF. Here the CDR3 DNA reads TGTGCCAGCAGTTCAATACCGACCCCAGGGGGAGGCTATGGCTACACCTTC.